This entry describes one TCR beta chain. The germline V gene has CDR1 LGHNT and CDR2 FRNRAP. CDR3 length: 14 residues. The ends were cut back, 1 base at V and 5 bases at J, with 12 bases in the middle. A multiplex PCR was run with 60 Vbeta primers and 13 Jbeta primers. Generated by immunoSEQ multiplex PCR, the TCRdb table keeps only in-frame clones and is missing some. The sample shows about 130,000 clones, 81% of them seen only once. The sample belongs to a study of cytomegalovirus exposure and HLA in healthy donors. The genes are TRBV12-5 and TRBJ2-7; D might be TRBD1 (6 bases). This receptor was obtained from a woman in her 30s in good health and CMV-seronegative. Sequenced material: PBMCs. This CDR3 is CASGLALQGHEQYF. DNA for the CDR3: TGTGCTAGTGGTTTGGCCCTACAGGGTCACGAGCAGTACTTC.